The 20 T cell receptor beta chains below come from one sample, sequenced in a study of shared clonotypes between healthy human individuals. Method: immunoSEQ multiplex PCR; TCRdb's copy keeps in-frame clones and lacks some. This table holds hundreds of thousands of clones, 96% found once. Only CD45RO-negative cells positively selected for CCR7 counted as naive CD8 cells, so terminally differentiated effector memory CD45RA+ cells were excluded. Sequencing used naive CD8+ T cells sorted from blood. The receptors were sampled from a man between 25 and 39 years old in good health.

In its sample, this clone was seen once. The CDR3 region is CASSPPNQETQYF. In DNA, the CDR3 is TGTGCCAGCAGCCCGCCGAACCAAGAGACCCAGTACTTC. This chain joins TRBV11-3 and TRBJ2-5; no firm D call. Trimming removed 5 bases at V and 0 bases at J, with 7 bases between. The V gene's germline CDR1 is SGHNT and CDR2 YENEEA. The CDR3 is made up of 13 amino acids.

This rearrangement joins TRBV7-9 to TRBJ1-2, with 9 positions matching TRBD1. Germline-derived CDR1 and CDR2 are SEHNR and FQNEAQ (reference sequence). This CDR3 contains 15 residues. The V segment lost 6 bases and the J segment 4 bases; nucleotides outside the gene matches: 9. CDR3 nucleotides: TGTGCCAGCAGAAATGGGACAGGGATTGTCTATGGCTACACCTTC. Its protein is CASRNGTGIVYGYTF.

V and J are TRBV6-4 and TRBJ2-1, with 9 bases fitting TRBD2. V was pared by 4 bases and J by 8 bases, with 3 bases of the junction left unmatched. Germline V CDR1 and CDR2: MRHNA, SNTAGT. The CDR3 consists of 13 residues. CDR3 bases: TGTGCCAGCAGTGCCGGACTAGCGCATGAGCAGTTCTTC. Protein sequence: CASSAGLAHEQFF.

Only one count was recorded for this clone. The CDR3 here is CASSLRTVHEQYF. CDR3 DNA: TGTGCCAGCAGCCTGAGGACAGTCCACGAGCAGTACTTC. The chain recombines TRBV5-5 with TRBJ2-7; D may be TRBD1 (6 bases). CDR3 length: 13 amino acids. Germline V gives CDR1 SGHKS, CDR2 YYEKEE (reference sequence). Trimming stripped 4 bases from V and 5 bases from J, with 13 bases between.

This chain connects TRBV15 to TRBJ2-1; 8 bases map to TRBD1. J gave up 4 bases and V 5 bases, and 10 bases lay outside the gene matches. CDR3 length equals 16 residues. CDR1 LNHNV and CDR2 YYDKDF come from the germline V gene (reference sequence). The CDR3 is CATSSGGRLTYNEQFF. CDR3 bases: TGTGCCACCAGCTCAGGGGGCAGGCTCACTTACAATGAGCAGTTCTTC.

The chain recombines TRBV9 with TRBJ2-3, with TRBD2 identical over 9 bases. With V trimmed by 3 bases and J by 10 bases, 12 bases remained unmatched. Germline lookup yields CDR1 SGDLS and CDR2 YYNGEE. The length of the CDR3 is 15 residues. CDR3 in amino acids: CASSEGGTSTPPQYF. Here the CDR3 DNA reads TGTGCCAGCAGCGAAGGCGGGACTAGCACCCCTCCGCAGTATTTT.

The chain links TRBV5-6 to TRBJ2-3; TRBD1 might be the D (6 bases). The CDR3 totals 14 residues. The germline gives CDR1 SGHDT, CDR2 YYEEEE. V was clipped by 4 bases and J by 0 bases, with 9 bases between them. In DNA, the CDR3 is TGTGCCAGCAGCCCCGGACAGAGCACAGATACGCAGTATTTT. Protein: CASSPGQSTDTQYF.

V and J are TRBV9 and TRBJ2-3; 7 bases are a match to TRBD2. Germline-derived CDR1 and CDR2 are SGDLS and YYNGEE. V was pared by 0 bases and J by 1 base, with 8 bases of the junction left unmatched. This CDR3 is 17 amino acids long. CDR3 sequence (DNA): TGTGCCAGCAGCGTAGGATTGGGAGGGCTCGGCACAGATACGCAGTATTTT. This codes for CASSVGLGGLGTDTQYF.

This chain uses TRBV29-1 with TRBJ2-7; 12 nucleotides match TRBD1. Trimming at V came to 2 bases and at J to 7 bases, leaving 12 bases not matched to a gene. The CDR3 runs to 16 residues. Looked up from germline, CDR1 is SQVTM and CDR2 is ANQGSEA. CDR3 in amino acids: CSVELSKGQGAVEQYF. CDR3 nucleotides: TGCAGCGTTGAACTCTCAAAGGGACAGGGGGCCGTGGAGCAGTACTTC.

This chain links TRBV10-3 with TRBJ2-7, with D possibly matching TRBD1 (5 bases). This CDR3 has 16 amino acids. Germline V gene sequence: CDR1 ENHRY, CDR2 SYGVKD. V was cut by 0 bases and J by 2 bases, with 14 bases left in between. CDR3 DNA sequence: TGTGCCATCAGTGAGTCGCAGGCAGGGCGGACCTACGAGCAGTACTTC. This sequence encodes CAISESQAGRTYEQYF.

This clone appeared once. CDR3 DNA: TGTGCCAGCAGCGGAACAGGGGAGAACACTGAAGCTTTCTTT. Translated, it gives CASSGTGENTEAFF. This chain uses TRBV9 with TRBJ1-1, with 7 positions matching TRBD1. The length of the CDR3 is 14 residues. CDR1 SGDLS and CDR2 YYNGEE come from the germline V gene. V was pared by 3 bases and J by 1 base, with 3 bases of the junction left unmatched.

The chain combines TRBV5-1 with TRBJ2-2; no clear D. The V end was cut by 0 bases, the J end by 0 bases, with 0 bases between. This CDR3 has 13 residues. Germline loops: CDR1 SGHRS, CDR2 YFSETQ. CDR3 sequence reads: CASSLANTGELFF. The CDR3 bases are TGCGCCAGCAGCTTGGCGAACACCGGGGAGCTGTTTTTT.

This chain uses TRBV5-4 with TRBJ2-2; D call uncertain. V gave up 4 bases and J gave up 0 bases, with 16 bases separating them. The V gene's germline CDR1 is SGHNT and CDR2 YYREEE (reference sequence). The length of the CDR3 is 17 residues. The CDR3 loop reads CASSPSSIQANTGELFF. As DNA, the CDR3 is TGTGCCAGCAGCCCTTCGTCTATACAAGCGAACACCGGGGAGCTGTTTTTT.

A remark on this clone: The sample contains more than one DNA sequence encoding this CDR3. This chain uses TRBV29-1 with TRBJ2-7, with 11 bases that match TRBD2. The CDR3 length is 15 residues. From germline, CDR1 is SQVTM and CDR2 ANQGSEA. After removal of 1 base from V and 1 base from J, the junction contained 3 bases not matched to a gene. CDR3: CSVEGGTSGSYEQYF. CDR3 nucleotide sequence: TGCAGCGTTGAAGGTGGGACTAGCGGTTCCTACGAGCAGTACTTC.

Only one count was recorded for this clone. The genes are TRBV9 and TRBJ2-1; TRBD2 matches 11 bases. The J segment lost 6 bases and the V segment lost 3 bases, leaving 8 bases of the junction unmatched. The CDR3 runs to 16 residues. Germline lookup yields CDR1 SGDLS and CDR2 YYNGEE. In DNA form, the CDR3 reads TGTGCCAGCAGCGCCACGGGACTAGCGGATTCCAATGAGCAGTTCTTC. This encodes CASSATGLADSNEQFF.

The chain carries TRBV15 and TRBJ2-1; D is tentatively TRBD1 or TRBD2 (5 bases each). Trimming took 0 bases from V and 9 from J, leaving 6 bases between them. The germline gives CDR1 LNHNV, CDR2 YYDKDF (reference sequence). The CDR3 totals 12 residues. In DNA, the CDR3 is TGTGCCACCAGCAGAGATGGGGGTGAGCAGTTCTTC. It codes for CATSRDGGEQFF.

Of note for this clone: Within the sample, other DNA sequences also encode this same CDR3. The chain employs TRBV27 and TRBJ2-2; no clear D. The CDR3 has 11 amino acids. V lost 2 bases to trimming and J lost 5 bases, with 0 bases between them. Germline CDR1 is MNHEY and CDR2 is SMNVEV (reference sequence). The CDR3: CASSLTGELFF. CDR3 DNA: TGTGCCAGCAGTTTAACCGGGGAGCTGTTTTTT.

Only one count was recorded for this clone. The V gene is TRBV7-9, the J gene TRBJ1-3, with D tentatively TRBD1 (5 bases). V was pared by 8 bases and J by 6 bases, with 11 bases between. Germline assignment: CDR1 SEHNR and CDR2 FQNEAQ (reference sequence). The CDR3 loop spans 12 amino acids. This CDR3 is CASLTRENTIYF. The CDR3 DNA follows: TGTGCCAGCCTAACCAGGGAAAACACCATATATTTT.

This chain uses TRBV28 with TRBJ1-2, with D hard to call. CDR1 and CDR2 (germline): MDHEN, SYDVKM. The CDR3 spans 11 residues. V lost 10 bases, J lost 8 bases, and 14 bases lay in between. The CDR3 protein is CAIGVGSGYTF. Here the CDR3 DNA reads TGTGCCATCGGGGTGGGGAGCGGCTACACCTTC.

The gene calls are TRBV2 and TRBJ2-7; D is perhaps TRBD1 (5 bases). Germline-derived CDR1 and CDR2 are SNHLY and FYNNEI. V gave up 8 bases and J gave up 3 bases, with 14 bases separating them. This CDR3 contains 13 residues. CDR3 residues: CASGGQGVYEQYF. The CDR3, as DNA: TGTGCCAGCGGCGGACAAGGAGTCTACGAGCAGTACTTC.